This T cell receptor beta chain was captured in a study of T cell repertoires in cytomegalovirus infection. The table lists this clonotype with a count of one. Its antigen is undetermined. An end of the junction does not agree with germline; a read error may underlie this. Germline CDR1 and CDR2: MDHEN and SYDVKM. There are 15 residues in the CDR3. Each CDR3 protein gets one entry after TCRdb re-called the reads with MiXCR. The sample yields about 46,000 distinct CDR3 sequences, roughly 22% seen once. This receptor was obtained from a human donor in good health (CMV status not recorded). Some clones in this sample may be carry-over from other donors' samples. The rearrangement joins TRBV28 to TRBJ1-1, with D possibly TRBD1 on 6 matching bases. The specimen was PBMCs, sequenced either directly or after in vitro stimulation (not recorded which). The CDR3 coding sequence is TGTGCCAGCAGTTTACTAGCTCTGGGGGACACTGAAGCGTTCTTT. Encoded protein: CASSLLALGDTEAFF.